The 7 T cell receptor beta chains in this list originate from one sample, sequenced in a study of blood T cell repertoires in COVID-19. Repertoires were generated with immunoSEQ multiplex PCR, while TCRdb's copy carries only in-frame clones and drops some. The sample records 200,000 or so clones, around 89% being singletons. Sequencing input: peripheral blood. The source is a man between 65 and 80 years old with acute or convalescent COVID-19.

The J gene is TRBJ1-2, the V gene TRBV3-1 (or the pseudogene TRBV3-2); D perhaps matches TRBD1 (6 bases). The length of the CDR3 is 14 residues. CDR1 is LGHDT, CDR2 YNNKEL, per germline (reference sequence). The V end was cut by 7 bases, the J end by 6 bases, with 18 bases between. DNA of the CDR3: TGTGCCAGCACCCAGGGGCTCAGGCCAGATGGCTACACCTTC. It is translated as CASTQGLRPDGYTF.

The chain recombines TRBV29-1 with TRBJ2-7; a possible D gene is TRBD2 (6 bases). V dropped 7 bases and J dropped 1 base, with 8 bases sitting between them. The CDR3 has 11 residues. From germline, CDR1 is SQVTM and CDR2 ANQGSEA. CDR3 region: CSAGTSYEQYF. The CDR3 DNA follows: TGCAGCGCCGGGACTTCCTACGAGCAGTACTTC.

The genes are TRBV2 and TRBJ2-1, with D possibly TRBD2 on 6 matching bases. CDR3 length: 13 residues. V lost 7 bases to trimming and J lost 2 bases, with 9 bases between them. The V gene's germline CDR1 is SNHLY and CDR2 FYNNEI. CDR3 protein: CASKREAYNEQFF. CDR3 sequence (DNA): TGTGCCAGCAAGAGGGAGGCCTACAATGAGCAGTTCTTC.

This clone was counted ten times or more. In nucleotides, the CDR3 is TGTGCCAGCAGCCAAGCCGGGAGTGGGTACAATGAGCAGTTCTTC. As protein: CASSQAGSGYNEQFF. The gene calls are TRBV4-2 and TRBJ2-1; possibly TRBD2 for D (6 bases). V was trimmed by 1 base and J by 4 bases, leaving 11 bases between them. The CDR3 has 15 amino acids. CDR1 is LGHNA, CDR2 YNFKEQ, per germline.

The chain joins TRBV5-1 to TRBJ1-4; maybe TRBD1 (5 bases). V was cut by 0 bases and J by 3 bases, with 18 bases left in between. The CDR3 is made up of 18 amino acids. Germline-derived CDR1 and CDR2 are SGHRS and YFSETQ. CDR3 DNA: TGCGCCAGCAGCTTGGAAACAGGAGGACTACACCCTAATGAAAAACTGTTTTTT. It translates to CASSLETGGLHPNEKLFF.

The chain is built from TRBV19 and TRBJ2-7; weak D call: TRBD2 (6 bases). V was clipped by 5 bases and J by 2 bases, with 16 bases between them. Germline CDR1 LNHDA, CDR2 SQIVND (reference sequence). The CDR3 is 15 amino acids. The CDR3 protein is CASSPRGLVAYEQYF. In DNA form, the CDR3 reads TGTGCCAGTAGTCCCCGGGGACTGGTCGCCTACGAGCAGTACTTC.

The chain joins TRBV29-1 to TRBJ2-7, with 9 bases that match TRBD1. Trimming at V came to 6 bases and at J to 3 bases, leaving 6 bases not matched to a gene. This CDR3 comprises 13 residues. Germline V CDR1 and CDR2: SQVTM, ANQGSEA. The CDR3 is CSVTGTGLYEQYF. Here the CDR3 DNA reads TGCAGCGTAACCGGGACAGGGCTCTACGAGCAGTACTTC.